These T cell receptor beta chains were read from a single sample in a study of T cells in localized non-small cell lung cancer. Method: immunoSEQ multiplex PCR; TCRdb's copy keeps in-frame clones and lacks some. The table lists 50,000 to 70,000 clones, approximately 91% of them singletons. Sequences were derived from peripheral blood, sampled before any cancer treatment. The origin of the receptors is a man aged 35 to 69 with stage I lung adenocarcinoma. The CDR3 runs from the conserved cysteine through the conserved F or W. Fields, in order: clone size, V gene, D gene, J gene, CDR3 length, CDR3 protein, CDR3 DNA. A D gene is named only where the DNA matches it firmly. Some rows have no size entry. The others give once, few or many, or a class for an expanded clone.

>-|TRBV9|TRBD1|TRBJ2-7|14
CASSVGTGAYEQYF
TGTGCCAGCAGCGTTGGGACAGGGGCCTACGAGCAGTACTTC
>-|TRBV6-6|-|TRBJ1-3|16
CASSYSQGGSGNTIYF
TGTGCCAGCAGTTACTCGCAGGGAGGCTCTGGAAACACCATATATTTT
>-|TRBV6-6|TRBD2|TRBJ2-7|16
CASSPDRTSGRFEQYF
TGTGCCAGCAGCCCCGACAGGACTAGCGGGAGGTTCGAGCAGTACTTC
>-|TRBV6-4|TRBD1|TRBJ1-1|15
CADRQGLGANTEAFF
TGTGCGGATAGACAGGGCCTCGGGGCTAACACTGAAGCTTTCTTT
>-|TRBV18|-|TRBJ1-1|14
CASSPGPLNTEAFF
TGTGCCAGCTCACCTGGACCGTTGAACACTGAAGCTTTCTTT
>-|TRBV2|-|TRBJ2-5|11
CASSDVQTQYF
TGTGCCAGCAGTGATGTTCAGACCCAGTACTTC
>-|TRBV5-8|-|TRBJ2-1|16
CASSLEGGPGYNEQFF
TGTGCCAGCAGCTTGGAGGGGGGGCCAGGTTACAATGAGCAGTTCTTC
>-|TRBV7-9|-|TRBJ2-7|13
CASSLTSGYEQYF
TGTGCCAGCAGCCTTACATCAGGCTACGAGCAGTACTTC
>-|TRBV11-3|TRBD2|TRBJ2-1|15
CASSTTSGDYNEQFF
TGTGCCAGCAGCACGACTAGCGGAGACTACAATGAGCAGTTCTTC
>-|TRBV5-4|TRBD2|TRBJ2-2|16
CASSLFLAANTGELFF
TGTGCCAGCAGCTTGTTCCTAGCGGCGAACACCGGGGAGCTGTTTTTT
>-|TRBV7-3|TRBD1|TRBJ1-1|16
CASSLRRQGSATEAFF
TGTGCCAGCAGCTTAAGGCGACAGGGCTCCGCCACTGAAGCTTTCTTT
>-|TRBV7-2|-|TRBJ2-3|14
CASSPRLITDTQYF
TGTGCCAGCAGCCCGAGACTGATTACAGATACGCAGTATTTT
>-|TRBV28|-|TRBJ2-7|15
CASSLSRLVSNEQYF
TGTGCCAGCAGTTTATCCCGACTAGTATCTAACGAGCAGTACTTC
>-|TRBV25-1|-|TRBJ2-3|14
CASSFTSITDTQYF
TGTGCCAGCAGTTTTACTAGCATCACAGATACGCAGTATTTT
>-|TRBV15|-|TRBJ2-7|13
CATSRVGAWEQYF
TGTGCCACCAGCAGAGTCGGGGCCTGGGAGCAGTACTTC
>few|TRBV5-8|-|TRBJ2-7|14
CASSLSIWGDEQYF
TGTGCCAGCAGCTTGTCAATTTGGGGGGACGAGCAGTACTTC
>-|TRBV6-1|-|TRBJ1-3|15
CASSDASSSGNTIYF
TGTGCCAGCAGTGATGCTTCAAGCTCTGGAAACACCATATATTTT
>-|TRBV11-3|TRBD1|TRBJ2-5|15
CASSLEYRGGETQYF
TGTGCCAGCAGCTTAGAGTACAGGGGTGGAGAGACCCAGTACTTC
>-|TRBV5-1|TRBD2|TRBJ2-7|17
CASSSWGTSGSYDEQYF
TGCGCCAGCAGCTCGTGGGGGACTAGCGGGAGTTACGACGAGCAGTACTTC
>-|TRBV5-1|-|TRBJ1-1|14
CASSLGGPNTEAFF
TGCGCCAGCAGCTTGGGGGGGCCGAACACTGAAGCTTTCTTT
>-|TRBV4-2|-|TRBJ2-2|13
CASSQDYTGELFF
TGTGCCAGCAGCCAAGATTACACCGGGGAGCTGTTTTTT
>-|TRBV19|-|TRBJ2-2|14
CASSTGLHTGELFF
TGTGCCAGTAGTACAGGGTTGCACACCGGGGAGCTGTTTTTT
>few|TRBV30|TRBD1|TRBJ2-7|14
CAWTPGTATYEQYF
TGTGCCTGGACCCCCGGGACAGCCACCTACGAGCAGTACTTC
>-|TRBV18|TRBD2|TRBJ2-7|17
CASSPSGLAGNSYEQYF
TGTGCCAGCTCACCATCGGGACTAGCGGGGAACTCCTACGAGCAGTACTTC
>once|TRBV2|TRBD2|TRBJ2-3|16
CASIRTSGSGADTQYF
TGTGCCAGCATTAGGACTAGCGGGAGCGGGGCAGATACGCAGTATTTT
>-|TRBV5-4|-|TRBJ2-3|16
CASTPGRKSPTDTQYF
TGTGCCAGCACTCCAGGGCGGAAGAGTCCCACAGATACGCAGTATTTT
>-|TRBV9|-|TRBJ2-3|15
CASSAGTGDTDTQYF
TGTGCCAGCAGCGCCGGGACGGGGGACACAGATACGCAGTATTTT
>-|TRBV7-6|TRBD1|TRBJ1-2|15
CASSLAPTGGLGYTF
TGTGCCAGCAGCTTAGCGCCTACAGGGGGCCTTGGCTACACCTTC
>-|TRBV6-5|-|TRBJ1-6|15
CASIARGSYNSPLHF
TGTGCCAGCATCGCTCGGGGCTCCTATAATTCACCCCTCCACTTT
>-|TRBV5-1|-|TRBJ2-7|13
CASSLGGGDEQYF
TGCGCCAGCAGCTTGGGGGGCGGCGACGAGCAGTACTTC
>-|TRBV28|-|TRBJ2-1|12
CASSYPRLEQFF
TGTGCCAGCAGCTACCCTCGTCTTGAGCAGTTCTTC
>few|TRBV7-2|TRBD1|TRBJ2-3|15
CASSYDRGRTDTQYF
TGTGCCAGCAGCTACGACAGGGGGCGGACAGATACGCAGTATTTT
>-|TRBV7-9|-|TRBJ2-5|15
CASSLARGVQETQYF
TGTGCCAGCAGCTTAGCGAGGGGGGTGCAAGAGACCCAGTACTTC
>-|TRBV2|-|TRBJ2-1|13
CASSREGFNEQFF
TGTGCCAGCAGTCGTGAGGGCTTCAATGAGCAGTTCTTC
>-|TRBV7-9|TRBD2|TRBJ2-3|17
CASSLKGTSAHTDTQYF
TGTGCCAGCAGCTTAAAAGGGACTAGCGCGCACACAGATACGCAGTATTTT
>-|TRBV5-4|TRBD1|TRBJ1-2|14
CASSFSGGIYGYTF
TGTGCCAGCAGCTTTTCAGGGGGTATCTATGGCTACACCTTC
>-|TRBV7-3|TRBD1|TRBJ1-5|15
CASGPGQADNQPQHF
TGTGCCAGCGGCCCGGGACAGGCCGATAATCAGCCCCAGCATTTT
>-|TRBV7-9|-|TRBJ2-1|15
CASSHGLIRSGEQFF
TGTGCCAGCAGCCACGGCCTTATTCGGTCGGGAGAGCAGTTCTTC
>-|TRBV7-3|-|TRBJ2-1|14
CASSPSGRDNEQFF
TGTGCCAGCAGCCCCTCGGGTAGGGACAATGAGCAGTTCTTC
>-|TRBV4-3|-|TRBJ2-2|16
CASSQPGLSNTGELFF
TGCGCCAGCAGCCAACCGGGACTTTCGAACACCGGGGAGCTGTTTTTT
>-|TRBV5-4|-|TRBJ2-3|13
CASSRTDTDTQYF
TGTGCCAGCAGCCGGACTGACACAGATACGCAGTATTTT
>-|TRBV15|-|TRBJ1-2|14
CATSSHQGRESYTF
TGTGCCACCAGCAGTCACCAGGGCAGGGAGAGCTACACCTTC